The text below deals with one T cell receptor (beta chain). Its cognate antigen is unknown. This entry belongs to a study of Ad26.COV2.S vaccination and SARS-CoV-2 variants. Points from the study as a whole: The TCR breadth and depth analyses may have produced an underestimate of total T cell responses. Marked by substantial breadth, spike-specific CD8+ and CD4+ T cell responses were reportedly seen after vaccination.

The method was immunoSEQ multiplex PCR; TCRdb's version includes in-frame clones alone and lacks a portion of them. The data contain hundreds of thousands of clones, 89% of them seen just once; the ten biggest clones take up about 2.7%. Deletions cut 5 bases from V and 2 bases from J, with 22 bases between. Germline CDR1 reads LNHDA; CDR2 reads SQIVND (reference sequence). This CDR3 has 18 residues. Treatment described: roughly 20 received Ad26.COV2.S at low or high dose, single or two shots; several received placebo; per-sample allocation not given. It was on day 63 after the first vaccine or placebo injection that samples were taken. It was an adult aged 18-55 years in Boston who was the donor. An Ad26 vector carrying the Wuhan-strain SARS-CoV-2 spike served as the vaccine.

The V gene is TRBV19, the J gene TRBJ1-3; the D gene is possibly TRBD1 (5 bases). The material sequenced was peripheral blood, taken in a trial of Ad26.COV2.S vaccine versus placebo. The source is a person aged 18-65 years who received the Ad26.COV2.S COVID-19 vaccine or a placebo. CDR3 DNA sequence: TGTGCCAGTAGTTCGCGGTACCAACAGGTCCCCACTGGAAACACCATATATTTT. Its protein product is CASSSRYQQVPTGNTIYF.